This T cell receptor beta chain was identified during a study of cytomegalovirus exposure and HLA in healthy donors. Study details: Researchers found that roughly 81% of 398 genotyped donors fell within the Caucasian-associated ancestry cluster.

Trimming stripped 4 bases from V and 7 bases from J, with 12 bases between. The CDR3 covers 12 residues. Germline V gene lookup returns CDR1 SGDLS and CDR2 YYNGEE. Findings of the study overall: In a later analysis, common viral pathogens appeared linked to several of the most significant clusters.

Primers: 60 Vbeta forward and 13 Jbeta reverse. Assay: immunoSEQ multiplex PCR; the TCRdb copy retains only in-frame clones and omits some. The repertoire holds 130,000 to 150,000 clones, about 74% seen once, with around 4.7% in the top ten. A word on this clone: Its antigen is still unknown.

Sample: PBMCs. The sequence derives from a man aged 18 to 30 in good health and CMV-seropositive. The chain joins TRBV9 to TRBJ2-7; D is possibly TRBD2 (5 bases). CDR3 sequence (DNA): TGTGCCAGCAGCCCATCCACTAGGGAGCAGTACTTC. Residues: CASSPSTREQYF. The entire variable domain, with the rest obtained from reference TRBV9 and TRBJ2-7, is as follows: DSGVTQTPKHLITATGQRVTLRCSPRSGDLSVYWYQQSLDQGLQFLIQYYNGEERAKGNILERFSAQQFPDLHSELNLSSLELGDSALYFCASSPSTREQYFGPGTRLTVT.